This entry concerns a single T cell receptor beta chain. Its antigen is not yet known. No clone much larger than this one lies a single base away; base qualities are absent. Distinct nucleotide sequences in the sample also encode this CDR3. The CDR3 measures 13 amino acids from cysteine to phenylalanine. Of all the DNA, just the CDR3 is kept, 39 bases in frame from base 1. V loses 1 base of germline sequence and J loses 0 bases, and the interval between the two ends is 6 bases. For CDR1 and CDR2, the germline V gene (reference sequence) lists GTSNPN and SVGIG. The data stem from a study of control samples from healthy donors and cancer patients (dated by TCRdb to the early 2020s). Receptors were amplified or captured by the immunoSEQ multiplex PCR assay. Entries here come from immuneACCESS through TCRdb and include only in-frame sequences with V and J called. Some clones fail to appear in such tables; in the studies checked, an unresolved V gene covers under half of the shortfall, and the cause of the remainder is unknown. The sample table contains about 170,000 clones; only one count was recorded for roughly 91% of them. 1.5% of the sample goes to the ten largest clones.

Source material: blood. The rearrangement combines TRBV30 with TRBJ1-2; no D gene is confidently identified. This TCR came from a woman aged 25 to 45 in good health. The DNA reads as follows: TGTGCCTGGAGTGGGGTCCCTAACTATGGCTACACCTTC. It encodes CAWSGVPNYGYTF.